This T cell receptor (beta chain) was captured in a study of T-cell memory formation after mild COVID-19. The V gene's germline CDR1 is SGDLS and CDR2 YYNGEE. Trimming left V 0 bases short and J 1 base short, with 18 bases between. The length of the CDR3 is 18 residues. There are a few counts of this clonotype. TCRdb fed the 5' RACE reads into MiXCR, producing one record per CDR3 protein. The table includes roughly 310,000 distinct CDR3 sequences, roughly 15% detected once. This receptor was taken from a man in his late teens or twenties who had mild COVID-19 (a few samples of this study predate the infection). Cell type and time point are not known. Material: PBMCs or a T cell subset sorted from them (not recorded which). The chain employs TRBV9 and TRBJ2-3, with D possibly being TRBD2 (5 bases). CDR3: CASSVVMGVDVGTDTQYF. CDR3 sequence (DNA): TGTGCCAGCAGCGTAGTGATGGGAGTAGATGTGGGCACAGATACGCAGTATTTT. The full variable domain, in which reference TRBV9 and TRBJ2-3 provide the parts outside the CDR3, is DSGVTQTPKHLITATGQRVTLRCSPRSGDLSVYWYQQSLDQGLQFLIQYYNGEERAKGNILERFSAQQFPDLHSELNLSSLELGDSALYFCASSVVMGVDVGTDTQYFGPGTRLTVL.